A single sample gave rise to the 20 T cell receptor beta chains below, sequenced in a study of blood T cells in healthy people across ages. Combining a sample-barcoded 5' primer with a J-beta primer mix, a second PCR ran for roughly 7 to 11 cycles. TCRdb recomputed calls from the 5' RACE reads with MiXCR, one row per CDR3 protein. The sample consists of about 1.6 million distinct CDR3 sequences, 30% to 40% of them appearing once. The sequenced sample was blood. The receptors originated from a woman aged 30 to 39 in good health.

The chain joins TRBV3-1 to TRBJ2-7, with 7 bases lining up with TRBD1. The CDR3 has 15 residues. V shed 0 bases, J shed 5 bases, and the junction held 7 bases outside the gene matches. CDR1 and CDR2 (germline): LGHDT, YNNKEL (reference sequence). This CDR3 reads CASSQERTGRNEQYF. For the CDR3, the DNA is TGTGCCAGCAGCCAAGAGAGGACAGGACGTAACGAGCAGTACTTC.

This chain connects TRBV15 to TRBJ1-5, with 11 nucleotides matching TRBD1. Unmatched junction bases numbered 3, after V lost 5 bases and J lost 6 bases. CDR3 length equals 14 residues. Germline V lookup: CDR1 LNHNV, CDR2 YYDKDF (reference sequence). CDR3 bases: TGTGCCACCAGCGGACAGGGGGCACTTCAGCCCCAGCATTTT. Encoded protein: CATSGQGALQPQHF.

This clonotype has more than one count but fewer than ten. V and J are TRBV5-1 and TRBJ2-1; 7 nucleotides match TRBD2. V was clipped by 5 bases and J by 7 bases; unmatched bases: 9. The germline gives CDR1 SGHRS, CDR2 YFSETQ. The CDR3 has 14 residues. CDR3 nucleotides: TGCGCCAGCAGGGTGATTAGCGGGTGGAATGAGCAGTTCTTC. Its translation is CASRVISGWNEQFF.

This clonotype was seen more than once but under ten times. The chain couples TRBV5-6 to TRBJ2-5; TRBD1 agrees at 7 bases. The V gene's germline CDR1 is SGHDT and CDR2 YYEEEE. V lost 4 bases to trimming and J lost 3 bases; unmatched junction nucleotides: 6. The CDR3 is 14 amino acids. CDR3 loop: CASSPTGSEETQYF. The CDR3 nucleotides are TGTGCCAGCAGCCCGACAGGGTCTGAAGAGACCCAGTACTTC.

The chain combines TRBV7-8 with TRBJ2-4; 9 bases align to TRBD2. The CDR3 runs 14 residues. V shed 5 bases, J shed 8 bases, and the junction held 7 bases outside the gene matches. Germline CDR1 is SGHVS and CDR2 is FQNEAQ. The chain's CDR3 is CASSRGGARDIQYF. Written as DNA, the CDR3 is TGTGCCAGCAGCCGCGGGGGGGCTCGAGACATTCAGTACTTC.

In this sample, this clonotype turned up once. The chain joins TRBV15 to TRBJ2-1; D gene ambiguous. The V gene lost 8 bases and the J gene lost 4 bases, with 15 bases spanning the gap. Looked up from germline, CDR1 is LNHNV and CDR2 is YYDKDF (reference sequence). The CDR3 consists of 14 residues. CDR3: CATHPRGGYNEQFF. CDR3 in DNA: TGTGCCACCCACCCCCGAGGCGGTTACAATGAGCAGTTCTTC.

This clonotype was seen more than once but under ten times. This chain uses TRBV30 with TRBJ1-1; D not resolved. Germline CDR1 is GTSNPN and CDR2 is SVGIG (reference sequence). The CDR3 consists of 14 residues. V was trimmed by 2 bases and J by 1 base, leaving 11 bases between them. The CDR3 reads CAWSRLTENTEAFF. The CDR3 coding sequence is TGTGCCTGGAGTCGCCTTACGGAGAACACTGAAGCTTTCTTT.

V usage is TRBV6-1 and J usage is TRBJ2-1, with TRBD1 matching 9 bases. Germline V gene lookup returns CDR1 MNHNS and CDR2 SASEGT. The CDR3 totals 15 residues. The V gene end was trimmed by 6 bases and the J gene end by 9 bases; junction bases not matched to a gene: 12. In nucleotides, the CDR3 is TGTGCCAGCAGCACTACAGGGGGCCATTCTCGTGAGCAGTTCTTC. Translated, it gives CASSTTGGHSREQFF.

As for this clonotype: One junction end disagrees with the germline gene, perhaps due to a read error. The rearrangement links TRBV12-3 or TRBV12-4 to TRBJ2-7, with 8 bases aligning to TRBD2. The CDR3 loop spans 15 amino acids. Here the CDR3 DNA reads TGTGCCAGCAGCCCCGCTAGCGGGCAGTCCTACGGGCAGTACTTC. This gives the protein CASSPASGQSYGQYF.

Here the CDR3 DNA reads TGTGCCAGCAGCGTAGAGTTAACTTACGAGCAGTACTTC. Translating gives CASSVELTYEQYF. The V gene is TRBV9, the J gene TRBJ2-1; D is uncertain. The assigned J gene may be wrong: the sequence end matches TRBJ2-7 better. The CDR3 spans 13 residues. Germline-derived CDR1 and CDR2 are SGDLS and YYNGEE.

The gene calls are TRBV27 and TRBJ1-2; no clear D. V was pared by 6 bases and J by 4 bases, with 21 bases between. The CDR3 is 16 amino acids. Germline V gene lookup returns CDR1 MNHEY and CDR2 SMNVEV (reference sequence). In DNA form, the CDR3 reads TGTGCCAGCAGCCCCTCCTTTGGGGAGGAAAGCTATGGCTACACCTTC. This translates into CASSPSFGEESYGYTF.

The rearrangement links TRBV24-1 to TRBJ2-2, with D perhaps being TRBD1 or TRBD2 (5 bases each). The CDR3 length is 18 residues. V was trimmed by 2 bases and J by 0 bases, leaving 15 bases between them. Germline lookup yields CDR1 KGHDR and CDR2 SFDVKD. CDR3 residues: CATSDSIWDGSNTGELFF. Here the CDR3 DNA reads TGTGCCACCAGTGATTCAATTTGGGACGGATCGAACACCGGGGAGCTGTTTTTT.

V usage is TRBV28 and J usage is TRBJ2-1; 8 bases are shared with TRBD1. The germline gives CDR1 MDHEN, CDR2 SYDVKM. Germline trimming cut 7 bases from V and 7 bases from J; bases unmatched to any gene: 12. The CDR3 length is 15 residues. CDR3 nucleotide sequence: TGTGCCAGCACCCTAACAGGGGGACCGGGGAATGAGCAGTTCTTC. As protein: CASTLTGGPGNEQFF.

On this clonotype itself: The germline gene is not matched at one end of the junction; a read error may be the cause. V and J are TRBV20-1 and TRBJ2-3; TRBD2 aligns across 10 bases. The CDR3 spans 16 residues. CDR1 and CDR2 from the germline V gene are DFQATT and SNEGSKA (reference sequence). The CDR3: CSASPPSGRGPDTRYF. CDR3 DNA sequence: TGCAGTGCAAGCCCCCCAAGCGGGAGGGGGCCGGATACGCGGTATTTT.

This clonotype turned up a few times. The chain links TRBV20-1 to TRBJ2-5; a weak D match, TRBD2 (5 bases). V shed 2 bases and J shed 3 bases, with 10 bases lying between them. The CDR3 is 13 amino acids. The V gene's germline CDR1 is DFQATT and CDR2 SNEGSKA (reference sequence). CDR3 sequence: CSARIATKETQYF. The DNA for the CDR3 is TGCAGTGCTAGAATAGCGACCAAAGAGACCCAGTACTTC.

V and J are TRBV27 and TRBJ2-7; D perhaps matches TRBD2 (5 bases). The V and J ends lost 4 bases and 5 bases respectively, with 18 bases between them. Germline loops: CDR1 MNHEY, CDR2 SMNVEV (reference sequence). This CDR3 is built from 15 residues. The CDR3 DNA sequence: TGTGCCAGCAGTTCACAAGCCCGAGGGCTCCACGAGCAGTACTTC. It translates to CASSSQARGLHEQYF.

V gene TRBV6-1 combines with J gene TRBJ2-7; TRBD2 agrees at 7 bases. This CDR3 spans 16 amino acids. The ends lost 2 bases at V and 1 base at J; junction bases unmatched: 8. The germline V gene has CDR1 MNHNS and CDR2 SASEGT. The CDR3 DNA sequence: TGTGCCAGCAGTGAACACCGCGGGGGTGCATCCTACGAGCAGTACTTC. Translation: CASSEHRGGASYEQYF.

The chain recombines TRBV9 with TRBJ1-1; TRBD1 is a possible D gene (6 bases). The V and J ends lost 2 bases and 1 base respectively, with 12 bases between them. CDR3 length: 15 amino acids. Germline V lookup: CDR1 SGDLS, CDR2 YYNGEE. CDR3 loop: CASSVSGGGNTEAFF. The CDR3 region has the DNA TGTGCCAGCAGCGTTTCGGGAGGGGGGAACACTGAAGCTTTCTTT.

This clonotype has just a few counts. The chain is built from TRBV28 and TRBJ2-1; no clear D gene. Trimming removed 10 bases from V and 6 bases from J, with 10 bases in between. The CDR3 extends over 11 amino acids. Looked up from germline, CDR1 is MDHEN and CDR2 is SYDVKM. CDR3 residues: CATQVFNEQFF. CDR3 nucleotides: TGTGCCACCCAGGTTTTCAATGAGCAGTTCTTC. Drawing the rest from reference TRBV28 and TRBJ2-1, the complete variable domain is DVKVTQSSRYLVKRTGEKVFLECVQDMDHENMFWYRQDPGLGLRLIYFSYDVKMKEKGDIPEGYSVSREKKERFSLILESASTNQTSMYLCATQVFNEQFFGPGTRLTVL.

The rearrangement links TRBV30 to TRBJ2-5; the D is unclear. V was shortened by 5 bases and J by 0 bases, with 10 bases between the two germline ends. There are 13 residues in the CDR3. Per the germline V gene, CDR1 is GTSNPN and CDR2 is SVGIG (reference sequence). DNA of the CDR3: TGTGCCTGGGAAAGGGAATACCAAGAGACCCAGTACTTC. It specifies CAWEREYQETQYF.